This T cell receptor (beta chain) is from a study of T cells expressing NK-cell markers (TCRdb year 2020). As for the study more broadly: In sorted CD3+CD56+NKG2C+, CD3+CD56+NKG2C- and CD3+CD56-NKG2C+ T-cell subsets from 7 or 8 donors, TCR beta-chain repertoires were profiled. The eight sequenced donors were randomly selected healthy volunteers, three men and five women. The libraries were sequenced on Illumina HiSeq 2000/2500, MiSeq or NextSeq, producing 2 x 150 bp reads. Of the eight sequenced donors, seven were found to be HCMV-seropositive and one was found to be HCMV-seronegative. General findings and caveats noted by the study authors: Whether the expanded NKG2C-expressing T cell clones were specific for HCMV antigens remained unclear. Those dominant clonotypes were again the most abundant among CD3+CD56-NKG2C+ cells in four donors, at roughly 28.3-65%. In roughly six donors, the dominant CD3+CD56+NKG2C+ clonotypes ranked among the top 10 CD8+ clonotypes, making up 1.0-7.0% of CD8+ T cells.

The CDR3, from cysteine to phenylalanine, totals 14 residues. No coding sequence is recorded. The germline V gene supplies CDR1 MDHEN and CDR2 SYDVKM. HCMV serostatus was determined by detecting HCMV-specific IgG in serum with a commercial ELISA kit. Peripheral blood mononuclear cells were isolated from blood by Ficoll density gradient centrifugation. About this clonotype itself: There is no known antigen for this receptor.

Sequencer: Illumina HiSeq 2000. TCR beta cDNA libraries were prepared using 5'RACE template switching, which introduced a universal primer site and unique molecular identifiers. Priming for cDNA synthesis came from the TCR beta constant segment, and two successive PCR amplification steps followed. The original pipeline was this. MIGEC was used to demultiplex reads and group the reads by UMI, and MiTCR was used to assemble and quantify clonotypes. To exclude erroneous sequences, any TCR cDNA sequence not supported by at least two reads was discarded. The tcR package was used for downstream repertoire analysis, and clonotypes were matched between fractions using CDR3 nucleotide sequence together with V segment. VDJmatch was used to annotate antigen specificity against VDJdb, with one amino acid substitution in CDR3 permitted. TCRdb reprocessed the reads, and each CDR3 protein sequence is entered once, without DNA. The V and J calls were not made by the authors but by TCRdb's processing. For this sample, the table gives 550,000 to 600,000 distinct CDR3 sequences. The top ten constitute 3% to 4.5% of the sample.

The sequence was obtained from a man younger than 35 in good health. Donor details come from another sample of the same person, matched by shared clones. The sequence links TRBV28 to TRBJ2-6. What was sequenced was blood T cells: a sorted CD56 or NKG2C T cell subset, CD4+ or CD8+ T cells, or bulk PBMC T cells (not recorded which). The CDR3 in this case is CASSFGTGANVLTF.